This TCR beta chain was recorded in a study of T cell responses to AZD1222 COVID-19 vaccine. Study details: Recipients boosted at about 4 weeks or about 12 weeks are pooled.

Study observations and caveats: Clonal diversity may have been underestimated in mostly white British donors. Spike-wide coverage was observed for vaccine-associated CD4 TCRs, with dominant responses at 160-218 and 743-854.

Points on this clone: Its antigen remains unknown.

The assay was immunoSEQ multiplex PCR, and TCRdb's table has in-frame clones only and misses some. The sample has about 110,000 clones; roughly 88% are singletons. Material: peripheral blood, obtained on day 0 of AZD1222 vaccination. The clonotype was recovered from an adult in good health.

The CDR3 reads CATSETGDDGYTF. CDR3 coding DNA: TGTGCCACCAGCGAAACAGGGGATGATGGCTACACCTTC. This chain connects TRBV15 to TRBJ1-2, with 7 bases lining up with TRBD1. The CDR3 covers 13 residues. The germline CDR1 and CDR2 sequences are LNHNV and YYDKDF (reference sequence). J gave up 6 bases and V 5 bases, and 6 bases lay outside the gene matches. Complete variable domain (other parts from reference TRBV15 and TRBJ1-2): DAMVIQNPRYQVTQFGKPVTLSCSQTLNHNVMYWYQQKSSQAPKLLFHYYDKDFNNEADTPDNFQSRRPNTSFCFLDIRSPGLGDTAMYLCATSETGDDGYTFGSGTRLTVV.